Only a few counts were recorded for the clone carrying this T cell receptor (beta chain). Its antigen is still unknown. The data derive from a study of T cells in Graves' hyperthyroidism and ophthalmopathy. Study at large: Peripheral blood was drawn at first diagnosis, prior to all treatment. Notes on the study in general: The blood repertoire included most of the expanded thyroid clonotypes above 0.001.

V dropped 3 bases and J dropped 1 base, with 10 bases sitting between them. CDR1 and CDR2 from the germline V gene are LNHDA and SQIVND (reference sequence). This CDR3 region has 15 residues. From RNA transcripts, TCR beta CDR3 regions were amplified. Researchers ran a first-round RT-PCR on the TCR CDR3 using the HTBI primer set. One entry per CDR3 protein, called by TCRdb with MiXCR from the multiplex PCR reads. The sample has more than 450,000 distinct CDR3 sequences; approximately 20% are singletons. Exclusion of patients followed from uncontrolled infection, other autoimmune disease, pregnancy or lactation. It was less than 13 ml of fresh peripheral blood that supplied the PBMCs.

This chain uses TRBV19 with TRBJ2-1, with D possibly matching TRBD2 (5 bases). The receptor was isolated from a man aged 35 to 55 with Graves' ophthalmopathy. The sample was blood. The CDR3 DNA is TGTGCCAGTAGTATGGGCGGGCTTTCCTACAATGAGCAGTTCTTC. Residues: CASSMGGLSYNEQFF.